This record concerns one T cell receptor (beta chain) sequence. A much larger clone lies one base from this, so it may be a read error. It is likely a read error, because the conserved phenylalanine at the end of the CDR3 is missing. Building of the TCR beta libraries involved iRepertoire HTBI primers and Arm-PCR of CDR3 regions. TCRdb reanalysed the multiplex PCR reads using MiXCR and keeps one entry per CDR3 protein. The sample lists around 480,000 distinct CDR3 sequences; 15% to 20% were seen once. V lost 1 base and J 4 bases, leaving 13 bases between the germline ends. Germline CDR1 LGHDT, CDR2 YNNKEL (reference sequence). The CDR3 runs to 15 residues. The time point is: newly diagnosed GD, antithyroid drugs for less than 3 months. Researchers made the TCR library from RNA that was extracted from PBMCs. The entry originates in a study of regulatory T cells in long-lasting Graves disease. For the study at large: For a period under 3 months, newly diagnosed Graves' patients had taken antithyroid drugs.

These data were likewise used in another study, on T cells in Graves' hyperthyroidism and ophthalmopathy.

The chain links TRBV3-1 to TRBJ1-1, with TRBD1 as a possible D gene (6 bases). The sequenced sample was peripheral blood mononuclear cells (PBMCs), obtained at new diagnosis, from a patient treated with antithyroid drugs. The receptor's source is a man aged 40-50 years with Graves disease. Here the CDR3 reads CASSQGRGDGTEAFL. DNA for the CDR3: TGTGCCAGCAGCCAAGGAAGGGGGGATGGCACTGAAGCTTTCCTT.